A selection of T cell receptor beta chains follows, all from one sample in a study of blood T cell repertoires in COVID-19. The assay was immunoSEQ multiplex PCR, and TCRdb's table has in-frame clones only and misses some. The table has fewer than 350,000 clones, around 89% seen once. The source material was PBMCs or T cells enriched from blood (not recorded which). These receptors all come from a woman aged 18-29 years with acute COVID-19. The CDR3 runs from the conserved cysteine through the conserved F or W. Each record gives: clone size, CDR3 length, D gene, V gene, J gene, CDR3 DNA, CDR3 protein. A D gene is named only where the DNA matches it firmly. Clone size is not always given. Where it is, it says once, few, many or a class for expanded clones.

clone_size: -
cdr3_length: 19
d_call: TRBD2
v_call: TRBV4-1
j_call: TRBJ2-1
cdr3_nt: TGCGCCAGCAGCCAATTAGTTCGGGGCGGGAGGCCCGGTTACAATGAGCAGTTCTTC
cdr3_aa: CASSQLVRGGRPGYNEQFF

clone_size: -
cdr3_length: 14
d_call: TRBD1
v_call: TRBV2
j_call: TRBJ2-7
cdr3_nt: TGTGCCAGCAGACGGTTGGAGACAGGGGATTTGCAGTACTTC
cdr3_aa: CASRRLETGDLQYF

clone_size: -
cdr3_length: 13
d_call: -
v_call: TRBV5-1
j_call: TRBJ2-7
cdr3_nt: TGCGCCAGCAAGACTAGTAGCTCCTACGAGCAGTACTTC
cdr3_aa: CASKTSSSYEQYF

clone_size: -
cdr3_length: 13
d_call: -
v_call: TRBV27
j_call: TRBJ2-7
cdr3_nt: TGTGCCAGCAGTCTCGGGGGAACCTACGAGCAGTACTTC
cdr3_aa: CASSLGGTYEQYF

clone_size: -
cdr3_length: 15
d_call: -
v_call: TRBV27
j_call: TRBJ2-7
cdr3_nt: TGTGCCAGCAGTTTTCGCACAGGGACCTCCTACGAGCAGTACTTC
cdr3_aa: CASSFRTGTSYEQYF

clone_size: -
cdr3_length: 12
d_call: TRBD1
v_call: TRBV29-1
j_call: TRBJ1-3
cdr3_nt: TGCAGCCACAGGGGGGCTGGAAACACCATATATTTT
cdr3_aa: CSHRGAGNTIYF

clone_size: -
cdr3_length: 14
d_call: TRBD1
v_call: TRBV7-9
j_call: TRBJ2-7
cdr3_nt: TGTGCCAGCAGCTTCACAGGGGGTTCCTACGAGCAGTACTTC
cdr3_aa: CASSFTGGSYEQYF

clone_size: -
cdr3_length: 14
d_call: TRBD2
v_call: TRBV27
j_call: TRBJ2-7
cdr3_nt: TGTGCCAGCAGTTTACGAGGGAGGGAGCGCGAGCAGTACTTC
cdr3_aa: CASSLRGREREQYF

clone_size: -
cdr3_length: 18
d_call: TRBD2
v_call: TRBV5-1
j_call: TRBJ2-2
cdr3_nt: TGCGCCAGCAGCTTGGGAATAGCGGGGGAGATAAACACCGGGGAGCTGTTTTTT
cdr3_aa: CASSLGIAGEINTGELFF

clone_size: once
cdr3_length: 15
d_call: -
v_call: TRBV7-9
j_call: TRBJ2-7
cdr3_nt: TGTGCCAGCAGCCAGACAGTGGAGAGCTCCTACGAGCAGTACTTC
cdr3_aa: CASSQTVESSYEQYF

clone_size: -
cdr3_length: 13
d_call: TRBD2
v_call: TRBV29-1
j_call: TRBJ2-3
cdr3_nt: TGCAGCGCCGAGGTCCCTAGCGGCCGTACGCAGTATTTT
cdr3_aa: CSAEVPSGRTQYF